The clone carrying this T cell receptor (beta chain) was seen ten or more times. The antigen remains unidentified. These data are taken from a study of T cells after yellow fever vaccination. Study-level background: SMART-Seq v4 Ultra Low Input handled preparation of low-cell-number fractions.

J lost 10 bases, V lost 6 bases, and 5 bases had no gene match. The CDR3 totals 13 residues. Germline CDR1 and CDR2: MNHNS and SASEGT. The TCR cDNA carried a universal primer site and UMIs from 5'RACE template switching. MiXCR was run by TCRdb on the 5' RACE reads, yielding one entry per CDR3 protein. The sample includes about 58,000 distinct CDR3 sequences, approximately 7.7% of them seen just once. Study-level results: At around 95% for CD4 and 88% for CD8, most primary-vaccination clones showed up again after the booster. When the response was secondary, it was weaker but reached its peak faster, day 5 versus 15.

The sample consisted of CD8+ T cells sorted from PBMCs, taken on the day of the first yellow fever vaccination. The V and J genes are TRBV6-1 and TRBJ2-2, with 10 bases fitting TRBD1. The origin of this receptor is a man younger than 35 who received the YFV17D yellow fever vaccine. CDR3 sequence reads: CASSPGQGVELFF. The CDR3 DNA follows: TGTGCCAGCAGCCCCGGACAGGGGGTGGAGCTGTTTTTT.